This T cell receptor (beta chain) was sequenced in a study of T-cell reconstitution after alpha-beta-depleted transplantation in children. Researchers prepared the TCRbeta library using unique molecular identifiers, the study reports. MiXCR was run by TCRdb on the PCR reads, yielding one entry per CDR3 protein. The data contain over 400,000 distinct CDR3 sequences, approximately 12% of them seen just once; the ten biggest clones take up about 6%. Trimming cost V 5 bases and J 5 bases, with 15 bases left between them. Germline assignment: CDR1 MNHNS and CDR2 SASEGT. The CDR3 length is 14 residues. The sample holds a few counts of this clonotype.

The rearrangement uses TRBV6-1 and TRBJ1-1, with D possibly matching TRBD1 (6 bases). The specimen comprised PBMCs from the stem cell graft donor, sampled from the stem cell graft. This TCR derives from a human donor who donated a stem cell graft to a child with combined immunodeficiency. The CDR3 here is CASSTRGGRTEAFF. The CDR3 nucleotides read TGTGCCAGCAGTACCCGTGGGGGGCGGACTGAAGCTTTCTTT.